Shown below are 10 T cell receptor beta chains from a single sample sequenced in a study of blood T cell repertoires in COVID-19. This table comes from immunoSEQ multiplex PCR, and its TCRdb copy is limited to in-frame clones, with some not included. This table has 300,000 or so clones, approximately 92% appearing once. The specimen was PBMCs or T cells enriched from blood (not recorded which). The receptors here all came from a woman aged 30 to 39 who had recovered from COVID-19.

The chain combines TRBV6-2 or TRBV6-3 with TRBJ1-2; D call uncertain. CDR3 size: 12 residues. CDR1 and CDR2 from the germline V gene are MNHEY and SVGEGT. V was cut by 4 bases and J by 9 bases, with 12 bases left in between. The CDR3 region is CASSSPVYRYTF. The CDR3, as DNA: TGTGCCAGCAGTTCCCCCGTGTATCGCTACACCTTC.

The chain carries TRBV24-1 and TRBJ2-3; 7 bases line up with TRBD1. This CDR3 is 15 amino acids long. V lost 2 bases, J lost 1 base, and 2 bases stayed unmatched. Germline V gene data show CDR1 as KGHDR and CDR2 as SFDVKD. The CDR3, as DNA: TGTGCCACCAGTGATTCTGGACAGGGCACAGATACGCAGTATTTT. This sequence encodes CATSDSGQGTDTQYF.

This clone was detected only once. V gene TRBV7-8 combines with J gene TRBJ2-2; 9 positions agree with TRBD1. Germline CDR1 reads SGHVS; CDR2 reads FQNEAQ. The J segment lost 9 bases and the V segment lost 5 bases, leaving 10 bases of the junction unmatched. There are 15 residues in the CDR3. CDR3 residues: CASSPPGQGFWELFF. The CDR3 region has the DNA TGTGCCAGCAGCCCCCCGGGACAGGGCTTTTGGGAGCTGTTTTTT. The complete variable domain, with remaining parts taken from reference TRBV7-8 and TRBJ2-2, reads GAGVSQSPRYKVAKRGQDVALRCDPISGHVSLFWYQQALGQGPEFLTYFQNEAQLDKSGLPSDRFFAERPEGSVSTLKIQRTQQEDSAVYLCASSPPGQGFWELFFGEGSRLTVL.

The genes are TRBV10-3 and TRBJ2-1, with 9 positions matching TRBD2. Trimming took 0 bases from V and 3 from J; bases not matched to a gene: 3. Looked up from germline, CDR1 is ENHRY and CDR2 is SYGVKD. This CDR3 is 16 amino acids long. CDR3 in amino acids: CAISESRLADYNEQFF. CDR3 DNA: TGTGCCATCAGTGAGTCCAGACTAGCGGACTACAATGAGCAGTTCTTC.

This clone was recorded once. This rearrangement joins TRBV9 to TRBJ2-1; TRBD1 matches 7 bases. The CDR3 runs to 15 residues. From germline, CDR1 is SGDLS and CDR2 YYNGEE. Trimming removed 2 bases from V and 8 bases from J; junction bases left unmatched: 10. The CDR3 sequence: CASSVTGWATDEQFF. CDR3 DNA: TGTGCCAGCAGCGTGACAGGGTGGGCGACGGATGAGCAGTTCTTC.

The chain employs TRBV5-1 and TRBJ2-5; D possibly corresponds to TRBD2 (6 bases). The CDR3 totals 17 residues. V was trimmed by 0 bases and J by 1 base, leaving 16 bases between them. In germline, CDR1 is SGHRS, CDR2 YFSETQ. DNA for the CDR3: TGCGCCAGCAGCTTGGGGGGGAGGCAGACGCCCCAAGAGACCCAGTACTTC. It encodes CASSLGGRQTPQETQYF. The full variable domain, rest sourced from reference TRBV5-1 and TRBJ2-5, is KAGVTQTPRYLIKTRGQQVTLSCSPISGHRSVSWYQQTPGQGLQFLFEYFSETQRNKGNFPGRFSGRQFSNSRSEMNVSTLELGDSALYLCASSLGGRQTPQETQYFGPGTRLLVL.

This chain links TRBV28 with TRBJ2-3, with TRBD2 matching 12 bases. The CDR3 sequence is 19 residues long. V shed 5 bases, J shed 4 bases, and the junction held 16 bases outside the gene matches. Germline V gene lookup returns CDR1 MDHEN and CDR2 SYDVKM. The CDR3 DNA follows: TGTGCCAGCAGTCCCGCTTCTCTTCTGACTAGCGGGAGCCCAGATACGCAGTATTTT. It translates to CASSPASLLTSGSPDTQYF.

This clone was counted a single time. The V and J genes are TRBV19 and TRBJ1-2, with no clear D. Germline V gives CDR1 LNHDA, CDR2 SQIVND (reference sequence). This CDR3 has 14 amino acids. Deletions cut 3 bases from V and 3 bases from J, with 11 bases between. The CDR3 spells CASSILGRYYGYTF. The CDR3 coding sequence is TGTGCCAGTAGTATTCTCGGGAGATACTATGGCTACACCTTC.

Only one count was recorded for this clone. The chain combines TRBV19 with TRBJ2-3, with TRBD2 identical over 12 bases. V lost 7 bases, J lost 4 bases, and 6 bases stayed unmatched. CDR1 LNHDA and CDR2 SQIVND come from the germline V gene (reference sequence). The CDR3 is made up of 15 amino acids. The DNA of the CDR3 is TGTGCCAGTACCACTAGCGGGAGGTCCCCAGATACGCAGTATTTT. This gives the protein CASTTSGRSPDTQYF.

The V call is TRBV5-3, the J call TRBJ2-7; a weak D match, TRBD2 (6 bases). TRBV5-3 is reported as an ORF; its role is uncertain. The V end lost 1 base, the J end lost 3 bases, and 14 bases lay between the germline ends. CDR3 length: 15 residues. The CDR3 spells CARSLWGTEGYEQYF. For the CDR3, the DNA is TGTGCCAGAAGCTTGTGGGGGACTGAGGGCTACGAGCAGTACTTC.